Presented here are 18 T cell receptor beta chains from one specimen sequenced in a study of blood T cells in healthy people across ages. Then a second PCR, running about 6 to 12 cycles, was carried out with a sample-barcoded 5' primer and a J-beta primer mix. From the 5' RACE reads, TCRdb called clonotypes with MiXCR, one entry per CDR3 protein. The table lists approximately 830,000 distinct CDR3 sequences, roughly 60% of them singletons. Specimen: blood. Every receptor here comes from a man younger than 45 in good health.

V gene TRBV9 combines with J gene TRBJ2-4; unclear D gene. CDR1 is SGDLS, CDR2 YYNGEE, per germline. There are 13 residues in the CDR3. V lost 4 bases and J lost 5, with 10 bases in between. The CDR3 loop is CASSLPGQNIQYF. The CDR3 DNA reads TGTGCCAGCAGCCTACCGGGTCAAAACATTCAGTACTTC.

As to this clonotype: It may be a read error: a sequence one base away is much more abundant. The chain combines TRBV3-1 with TRBJ2-3, with D unclear. V was trimmed by 4 bases and J by 2 bases, leaving 10 bases between them. The CDR3 runs 14 residues. CDR1 is LGHDT and CDR2 is YNNKEL in the germline V gene (reference sequence). The CDR3 sequence is CASSRDDFTDTQYF. The CDR3 bases are TGTGCCAGCAGCCGAGATGACTTCACAGATACGCAGTATTTT.

V gene TRBV13 combines with J gene TRBJ2-7; maybe TRBD1 (7 bases). The J call may be faulty, since TRBJ2-4 better matches the DNA end. Germline-derived CDR1 and CDR2 are PRHDT and FYEKMQ (reference sequence). The CDR3 is 13 residues long. CDR3: CASSFPGGNIQYF. CDR3 DNA: TGTGCCAGCAGCTTTCCAGGGGGGAACATTCAGTACTTC.

The chain employs TRBV4-1 and TRBJ2-5; D not certain. V lost 1 base and J 2 bases, leaving 8 bases between the germline ends. The CDR3 consists of 14 residues. CDR1 and CDR2 (germline): MGHRA, YSYEKL. The CDR3 nucleotides read TGCGCCAGCAGCCAAGGGGGAAAACAAGAGACCCAGTACTTC. Its translation: CASSQGGKQETQYF.

The V gene is TRBV5-1, the J gene TRBJ1-2; possibly TRBD1 for D (5 bases). In germline, CDR1 is SGHRS, CDR2 YFSETQ. The CDR3 consists of 15 residues. The V end was cut by 0 bases, the J end by 2 bases, with 11 bases between. The CDR3 region is CASSLGWGRNYGYTF. CDR3 DNA: TGCGCCAGCAGCTTGGGGTGGGGCCGGAACTATGGCTACACCTTC.

The J gene is TRBJ1-2, the V gene TRBV6-5, with 8 bases fitting TRBD1. The junction had 8 bases not matched to a gene; V was cut back by 5 bases and J by 6 bases. The CDR3 spans 14 residues. CDR1 and CDR2 from the germline V gene are MNHEY and SVGAGI. This CDR3 is CASSQPGQGHGYTF. Here the CDR3 DNA reads TGTGCCAGCAGTCAACCAGGACAGGGACATGGCTACACCTTC.

This chain joins TRBV7-2 and TRBJ2-3; 9 bases agree with TRBD2. The length of the CDR3 is 15 residues. V dropped 1 base and J dropped 2; count of bases not matched to a gene: 1. Per the germline V gene, CDR1 is SGHTA and CDR2 is FQGNSA. The CDR3 DNA sequence: TGTGCCAGCAGCTTAGTAGCGGGGGACACAGATACGCAGTATTTT. Translating gives CASSLVAGDTDTQYF.

This clonotype was counted only a few times. V gene TRBV6-5 combines with J gene TRBJ2-1; D remains unclear. V dropped 0 bases and J dropped 13 bases, with 10 bases sitting between them. The CDR3 loop spans 12 amino acids. Germline V gene sequence: CDR1 MNHEY, CDR2 SVGAGI. The DNA for the CDR3 is TGTGCCAGCAGTTACTCCGGAGACACTCAGTTCTTC. Its translation is CASSYSGDTQFF.

This chain connects TRBV10-3 to TRBJ2-7; 9 bases fit TRBD2. The germline gives CDR1 ENHRY, CDR2 SYGVKD. This CDR3 comprises 14 residues. Trimming cost V 6 bases and J 1 base; bases outside gene matches: 4. For the CDR3, the DNA is TGTGCCATCAGCCCTAGCGGGGCATCCTACGAGCAGTACTTC. This encodes CAISPSGASYEQYF.

The J gene is TRBJ1-2, the V gene TRBV29-1; unclear D gene. Trimming took 5 bases from V and 8 from J, leaving 9 bases between them. Germline loops: CDR1 SQVTM, CDR2 ANQGSEA. CDR3 length: 10 residues. The CDR3 is CSVREEGYTF. As DNA, the CDR3 is TGCAGCGTTCGGGAGGAGGGCTACACCTTC.

This clonotype occurred a few times. The chain has TRBV12-3 or TRBV12-4 and TRBJ1-6; the D is unclear. The CDR3 loop spans 13 amino acids. V was shortened by 8 bases and J by 0 bases, with 5 bases between the two germline ends. This chain's CDR3 is CASLSSYNSPLHF. The CDR3 bases are TGTGCCAGCCTGAGCTCCTATAATTCACCCCTCCACTTT.

This chain uses TRBV12-3 or TRBV12-4 with TRBJ1-2, with D possibly TRBD1 on 5 matching bases. The CDR3 loop spans 14 amino acids. Trimming shortened V by 8 bases and J by 5 bases, and 18 bases separated the two germline ends. The CDR3 nucleotides read TGTGCCAGCTCCCAGGGTGACGGGGGGTATGGCTACACCTTC. It codes for CASSQGDGGYGYTF.

V is TRBV7-2 and J is TRBJ1-1; no firm D call. Germline CDR1 and CDR2: SGHTA and FQGNSA. This CDR3 region has 15 residues. Trimming took 2 bases from V and 11 from J, leaving 21 bases between them. The CDR3 DNA sequence: TGTGCCAGCAGCTTAACGGGGTCGGGAGCTGAGGGTGCTTTCTTT. Its protein product is CASSLTGSGAEGAFF.

The table lists this clonotype with a few counts. The V and J genes are TRBV20-1 and TRBJ2-7; perhaps TRBD1 as D (6 bases). Looked up from germline, CDR1 is DFQATT and CDR2 is SNEGSKA (reference sequence). There are 12 residues in the CDR3. V dropped 3 bases and J dropped 4 bases, with 10 bases sitting between them. In DNA form, the CDR3 reads TGCAGTGCTAGGGAAGGGGGTTACGAGCAGTACTTC. This sequence encodes CSAREGGYEQYF.

CDR3 DNA: TGTGCCAGCAGCTTGTGGGCTGAAGGCAATCAGCCCCAGCATTTT. Encoded protein: CASSLWAEGNQPQHF. The chain has TRBV7-2 and TRBJ1-5; D gene uncertain. CDR1 SGHTA and CDR2 FQGNSA come from the germline V gene. V lost 3 bases and J 2 bases, leaving 11 bases between the germline ends. The CDR3 contains 15 residues.

This rearrangement joins TRBV7-2 to TRBJ2-1; TRBD2 is a possible D gene (7 bases). This CDR3 has 15 amino acids. V lost 1 base to trimming and J lost 6 bases, with 13 bases between them. Germline lookup yields CDR1 SGHTA and CDR2 FQGNSA. Here the CDR3 DNA reads TGTGCCAGCAGCTTAGAACAGGGAGGGGTCAATGAGCAGTTCTTC. Translating gives CASSLEQGGVNEQFF.

The genes are TRBV5-1 and TRBJ2-6, with D possibly TRBD1 on 5 matching bases. V dropped 0 bases and J dropped 2 bases, with 15 bases sitting between them. This CDR3 region has 18 residues. Germline V gene sequence: CDR1 SGHRS, CDR2 YFSETQ. CDR3 amino acids: CASSLDGRVNTGANVLTF. CDR3 nucleotides: TGCGCCAGCAGCTTGGATGGCAGGGTAAATACTGGGGCCAACGTCCTGACTTTC.

V is TRBV20-1 and J is TRBJ2-3; D is possibly TRBD2 (6 bases). V lost 1 base, J lost 5 bases, and 22 bases lay in between. From germline, CDR1 is DFQATT and CDR2 SNEGSKA (reference sequence). The CDR3 covers 17 residues. CDR3 in DNA: TGCAGTGCTAGAGGGCAACCAGTGGGGGGAAAGGGAGATACGCAGTATTTT. Its translation: CSARGQPVGGKGDTQYF.